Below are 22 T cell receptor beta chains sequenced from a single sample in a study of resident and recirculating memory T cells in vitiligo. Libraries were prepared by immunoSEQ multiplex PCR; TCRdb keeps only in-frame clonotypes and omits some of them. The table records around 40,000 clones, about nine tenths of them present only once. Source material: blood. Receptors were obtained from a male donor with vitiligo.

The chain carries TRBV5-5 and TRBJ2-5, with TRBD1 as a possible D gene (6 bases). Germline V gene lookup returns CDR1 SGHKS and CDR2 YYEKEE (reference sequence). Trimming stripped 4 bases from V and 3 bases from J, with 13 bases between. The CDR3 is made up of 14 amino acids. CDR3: CASSIGQLEETQYF. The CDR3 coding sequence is TGTGCCAGCAGCATAGGACAGTTAGAAGAGACCCAGTACTTC. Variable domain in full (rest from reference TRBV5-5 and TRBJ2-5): DAGVTQSPTHLIKTRGQQVTLRCSPISGHKSVSWYQQVLGQGPQFIFQYYEKEERGRGNFPDRFSARQFPNYSSELNVNALLLGDSALYLCASSIGQLEETQYFGPGTRLLVL.

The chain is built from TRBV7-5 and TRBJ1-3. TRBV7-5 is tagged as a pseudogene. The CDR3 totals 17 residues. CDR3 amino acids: CARSFSPSGGTGNTIYF. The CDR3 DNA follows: TGTGCCAGAAGCTTTAGTCCCTCGGGAGGGACTGGAAACACCATATATTTT.

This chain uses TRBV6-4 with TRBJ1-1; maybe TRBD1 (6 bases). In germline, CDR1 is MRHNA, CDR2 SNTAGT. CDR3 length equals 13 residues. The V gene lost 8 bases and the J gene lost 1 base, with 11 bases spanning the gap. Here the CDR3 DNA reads TGTGCCAGCCCGACAGGATCGAACACTGAAGCTTTCTTT. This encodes CASPTGSNTEAFF.

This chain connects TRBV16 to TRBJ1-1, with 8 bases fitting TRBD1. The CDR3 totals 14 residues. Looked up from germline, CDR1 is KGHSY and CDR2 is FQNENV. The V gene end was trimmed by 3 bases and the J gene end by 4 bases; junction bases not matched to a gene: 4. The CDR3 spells CASSQWTGRTEAFF. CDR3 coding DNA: TGTGCCAGCAGCCAGTGGACAGGGCGCACTGAAGCTTTCTTT. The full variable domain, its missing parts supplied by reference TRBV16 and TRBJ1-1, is GEEVAQTPKHLVRGEGQKAKLYCAPIKGHSYVFWYQQVLKNEFKFLISFQNENVFDETGMPKERFSAKCLPNSPCSLEIQATKLEDSAVYFCASSQWTGRTEAFFGQGTRLTVV.

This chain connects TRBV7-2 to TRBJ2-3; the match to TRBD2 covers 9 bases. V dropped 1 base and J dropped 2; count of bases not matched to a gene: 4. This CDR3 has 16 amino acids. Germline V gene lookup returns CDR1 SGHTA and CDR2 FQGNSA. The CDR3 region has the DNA TGTGCCAGCAGCTTAGGCGGGGGGGTACTCACAGATACGCAGTATTTT. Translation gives CASSLGGGVLTDTQYF.

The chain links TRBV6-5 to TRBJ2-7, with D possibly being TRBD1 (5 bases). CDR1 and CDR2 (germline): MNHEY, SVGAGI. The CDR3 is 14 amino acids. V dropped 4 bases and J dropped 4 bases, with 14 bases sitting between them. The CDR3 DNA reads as TGTGCCAGCAGTTTTGCGGTAAGGGGTTACGAGCAGTACTTC. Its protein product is CASSFAVRGYEQYF.

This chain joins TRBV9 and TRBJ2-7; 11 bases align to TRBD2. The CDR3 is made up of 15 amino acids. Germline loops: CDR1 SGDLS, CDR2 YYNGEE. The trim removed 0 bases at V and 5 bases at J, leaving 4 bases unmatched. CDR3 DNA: TGTGCCAGCAGCGTAGTGGCTAGCGGGGGGCACGAGCAGTACTTC. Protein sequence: CASSVVASGGHEQYF.

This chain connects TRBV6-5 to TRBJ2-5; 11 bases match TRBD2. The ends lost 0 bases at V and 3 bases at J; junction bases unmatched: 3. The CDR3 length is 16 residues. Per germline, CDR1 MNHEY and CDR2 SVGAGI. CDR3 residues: CASSYSMTSGEETQYF. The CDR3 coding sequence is TGTGCCAGCAGTTACTCGATGACTAGCGGGGAAGAGACCCAGTACTTC.

This CDR3 reads CASDYEPDTQYF. The DNA of the CDR3 is TGCGCCAGCGACTACGAACCAGATACGCAGTATTTT. The chain joins TRBV23-1 to TRBJ2-3; TRBD2 might be the D (5 bases). TRBV23-1 is an ORF; its function is uncertain. CDR3 size: 12 residues. V dropped 8 bases and J dropped 4 bases, with 10 bases sitting between them.

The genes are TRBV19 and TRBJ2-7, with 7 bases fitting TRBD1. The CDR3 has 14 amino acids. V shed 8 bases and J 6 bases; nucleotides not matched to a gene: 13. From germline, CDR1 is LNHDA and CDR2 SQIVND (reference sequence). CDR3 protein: CASAGTVFGGEQYF. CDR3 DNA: TGTGCCAGTGCCGGGACAGTTTTCGGAGGCGAGCAGTACTTC.

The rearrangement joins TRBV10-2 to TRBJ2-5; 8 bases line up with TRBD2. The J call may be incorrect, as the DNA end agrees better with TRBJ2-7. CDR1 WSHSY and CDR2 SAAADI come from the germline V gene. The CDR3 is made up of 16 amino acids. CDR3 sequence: CASSVPLPGGPDEQYF. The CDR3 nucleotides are TGCGCCAGCAGCGTACCACTTCCGGGGGGGCCGGACGAGCAGTACTTC.

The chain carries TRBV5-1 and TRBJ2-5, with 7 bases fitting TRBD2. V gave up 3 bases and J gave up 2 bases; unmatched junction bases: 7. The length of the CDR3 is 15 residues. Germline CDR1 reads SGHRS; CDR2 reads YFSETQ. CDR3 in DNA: TGCGCCAGCAGCTGGAGGCCGGGGGGTCAAGAGACCCAGTACTTC. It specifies CASSWRPGGQETQYF.

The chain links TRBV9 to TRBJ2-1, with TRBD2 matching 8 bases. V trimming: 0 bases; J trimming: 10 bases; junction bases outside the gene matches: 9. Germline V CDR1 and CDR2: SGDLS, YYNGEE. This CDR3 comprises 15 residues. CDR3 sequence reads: CASSVVTSGLGEQFF. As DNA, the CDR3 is TGTGCCAGCAGCGTAGTAACTAGCGGTTTAGGCGAGCAGTTCTTC.

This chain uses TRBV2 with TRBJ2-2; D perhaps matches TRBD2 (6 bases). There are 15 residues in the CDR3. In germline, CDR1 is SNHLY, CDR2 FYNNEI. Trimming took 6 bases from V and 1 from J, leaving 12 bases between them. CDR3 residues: CASRRDGGNTGELFF. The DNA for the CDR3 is TGTGCCAGCAGACGGGACGGGGGGAACACCGGGGAGCTGTTTTTT.

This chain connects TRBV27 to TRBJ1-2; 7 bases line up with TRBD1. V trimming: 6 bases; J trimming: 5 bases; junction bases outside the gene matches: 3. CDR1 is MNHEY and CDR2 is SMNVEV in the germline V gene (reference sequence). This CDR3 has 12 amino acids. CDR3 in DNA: TGTGCCAGCAGGGGACAGTCTTATGGCTACACCTTC. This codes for CASRGQSYGYTF.

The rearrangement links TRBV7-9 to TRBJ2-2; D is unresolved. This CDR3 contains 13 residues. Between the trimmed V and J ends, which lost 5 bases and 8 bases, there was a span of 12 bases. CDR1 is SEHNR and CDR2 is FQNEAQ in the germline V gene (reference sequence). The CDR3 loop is CASSHNERGELFF. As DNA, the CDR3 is TGTGCCAGCAGCCATAACGAGAGAGGGGAGCTGTTTTTT.

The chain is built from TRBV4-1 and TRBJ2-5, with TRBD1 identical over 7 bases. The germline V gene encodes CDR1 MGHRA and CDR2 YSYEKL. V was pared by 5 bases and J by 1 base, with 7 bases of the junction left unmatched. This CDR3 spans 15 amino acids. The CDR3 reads CASSARQGSQETQYF. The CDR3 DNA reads TGCGCCAGCAGCGCCCGACAGGGCAGCCAAGAGACCCAGTACTTC.

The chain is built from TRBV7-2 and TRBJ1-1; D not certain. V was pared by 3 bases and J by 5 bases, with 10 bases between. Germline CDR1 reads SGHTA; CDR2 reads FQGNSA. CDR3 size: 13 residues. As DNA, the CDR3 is TGTGCCAGCAGCTTCAACGCGAAAACTGAAGCTTTCTTT. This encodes CASSFNAKTEAFF.

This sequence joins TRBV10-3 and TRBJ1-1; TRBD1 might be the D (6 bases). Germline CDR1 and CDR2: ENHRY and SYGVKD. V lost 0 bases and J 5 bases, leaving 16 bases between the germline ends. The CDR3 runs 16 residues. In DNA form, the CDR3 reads TGTGCCATCAGTGAGTCTACAGGGCAGGCGTGGACTGAAGCTTTCTTT. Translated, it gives CAISESTGQAWTEAFF.

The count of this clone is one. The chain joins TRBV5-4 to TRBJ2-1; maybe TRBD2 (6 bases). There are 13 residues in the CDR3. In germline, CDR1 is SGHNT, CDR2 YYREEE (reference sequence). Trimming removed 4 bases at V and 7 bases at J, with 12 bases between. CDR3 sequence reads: CASSPSSANEQFF. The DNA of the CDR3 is TGTGCCAGCAGCCCGTCTAGCGCAAATGAGCAGTTCTTC.

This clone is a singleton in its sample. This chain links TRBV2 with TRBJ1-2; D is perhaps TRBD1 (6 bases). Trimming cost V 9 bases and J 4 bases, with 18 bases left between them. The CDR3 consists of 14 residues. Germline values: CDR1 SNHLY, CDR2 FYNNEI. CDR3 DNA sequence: TGTGCCAGGACACCGGGACAACGGGGCTATGGCTACACCTTC. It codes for CARTPGQRGYGYTF.

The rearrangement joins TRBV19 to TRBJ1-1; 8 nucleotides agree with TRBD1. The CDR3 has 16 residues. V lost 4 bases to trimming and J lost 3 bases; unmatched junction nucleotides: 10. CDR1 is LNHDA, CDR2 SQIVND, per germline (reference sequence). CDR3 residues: CASSTSTGDSDTEAFF. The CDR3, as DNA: TGTGCCAGTAGTACCTCGACAGGGGATTCGGACACTGAAGCTTTCTTT.